The source of this TCR beta chain is a study of T cells after yellow fever vaccination. Study context: SMART-Seq v4 Ultra Low Input served to prepare low-cell-number fractions. Findings and caveats of the study: Faster peaking, at day 5 versus 15, marked a secondary response that was weaker.

From the 5' RACE reads, TCRdb called clonotypes with MiXCR, one entry per CDR3 protein. The repertoire holds more than 300,000 distinct CDR3 sequences, with around 11% as singletons. This clonotype was observed at least ten times. Its specificity is unknown. The ends were cut back, 6 bases at V and 2 bases at J, with 13 bases in the middle. The CDR3 runs 15 residues. Germline V gene sequence: CDR1 SGHTA, CDR2 FQGNSA. This specimen consisted of CD4+ T cells sorted from PBMCs, obtained 45 days after the yellow fever booster vaccination. The origin of this receptor is a man aged 18 to 30 who received the YFV17D yellow fever vaccine. This chain joins TRBV7-2 and TRBJ2-2, with D possibly TRBD2 on 5 matching bases. CDR3 protein: CASSRTSANTGELFF. Here the CDR3 DNA reads TGTGCCAGCAGTCGGACTTCTGCTAACACCGGGGAGCTGTTTTTT. Filled out from reference TRBV7-2 and TRBJ2-2, the complete variable domain reads GAGVSQSPSNKVTEKGKDVELRCDPISGHTALYWYRQSLGQGLEFLIYFQGNSAPDKSGLPSDRFSAERTGGSVSTLTIQRTQQEDSAVYLCASSRTSANTGELFFGEGSRLTVL.